This T cell receptor beta chain was identified during a study of T cells expressing NK-cell markers. Across the whole study: Repertoires of TCR beta were obtained from T cells sorted as CD3+CD56+NKG2C+, CD3+CD56+NKG2C- and CD3+CD56-NKG2C+. HCMV seropositivity characterized most of the eight sequenced donors, and seronegativity one.

CDR1 and CDR2 (germline): SQVTM, ANQGSEA. This CDR3 has 12 residues. Study-wide results and caveats: The share of CD8+ T cells held by dominant NKG2C+ clonotypes was about 1.0-7.5% in roughly 6 donors.

On this clonotype: Its target is not known.

5'RACE template switching with UMIs produced the TCR beta cDNA. Reanalyzing the 5' RACE reads, TCRdb keeps one entry per CDR3 protein, without DNA. This listing includes a few hundred thousand distinct CDR3 sequences. This chain links TRBV29-1 with TRBJ1-2. This receptor was taken from a woman aged 50 to 65 in good health. The sequencing input was blood T cells: a sorted CD56 or NKG2C T cell subset, CD4+ or CD8+ T cells, or bulk PBMC T cells (not recorded which). The CDR3 reads CSVVGGNAGYTF.